A selection of T cell receptor beta chains follows, all from one sample in a study of T-cell reconstitution after alpha-beta-depleted transplantation in children. TCRdb ran MiXCR on the PCR reads and lists one entry per CDR3 protein. The sample holds roughly 490,000 distinct CDR3 sequences, around 10% seen once. The input for sequencing was PBMCs, mostly from graft donor cells, taken 180 days after TCRalphabeta/CD19-depleted stem cell transplant. These receptors all stem from a female patient between 2 and 10 years old who had a stem cell transplant for aplastic anemia, so the T cells may come from the graft donor. The CDR3 runs from the conserved cysteine through the conserved F or W. A D gene is named only where the DNA matches it firmly. Clone size is shown for a subset of rows, as once, few, many or a class of expanded clone.

cdr3_nt cdr3_aa v_call clone_size d_call j_call
TGCAGTGCTAGCCGGGGCTCTAGCACAGATACGCAGTATTTT CSASRGSSTDTQYF TRBV20-1 - - TRBJ2-3
TGTGCCAGCAGCGGAGGAGTTGTGAACAGTTACCAAGAGACCCAGTACTTC CASSGGVVNSYQETQYF TRBV9 - - TRBJ2-5
TGTGCCAGCAGCTTAATGCCGGGGACCACCGGGGAGCTGTTTTTT CASSLMPGTTGELFF TRBV7-2 - - TRBJ2-2
TGTGCCAGCAGTTCCCGACAGGCAGATACGCAGTATTTT CASSSRQADTQYF TRBV12-3/TRBV12-4 many - TRBJ2-3
TGTGCCAGCAGCGTCGGCGGGCGGGGCTATAAGCAGTTCTTC CASSVGGRGYKQFF TRBV9 few - TRBJ2-1
TGCAGTGCTAGAGATTCTAGCGGGGGCACAGATACGCAGTATTTT CSARDSSGGTDTQYF TRBV20-1 - TRBD2 TRBJ2-3
TGTGCCAGCAGTCATACCTTGACTAGCGGGAGGTACGAGCAGTACTTC CASSHTLTSGRYEQYF TRBV27 few TRBD2 TRBJ2-7
TGTGCCAGCAGCCATGGGACAGGGGGGGATCAGCCCCAGCATTTT CASSHGTGGDQPQHF TRBV7-2 few TRBD1 TRBJ1-5
TGTGCCAGCTCACCACCAGCGGGAGGCAATGAGCAGTTCTTC CASSPPAGGNEQFF TRBV18 few TRBD2 TRBJ2-1
TGTGCCAGCAGGCCCCGGGAGACTCGCGGGAGATACGAGCAGTACTTC CASRPRETRGRYEQYF TRBV28 - TRBD2 TRBJ2-7
TGTGCCAGCAGCTTGGCCGGTGGAGCCCGCTCCTACAATGAGCAGTTCTTC CASSLAGGARSYNEQFF TRBV5-6 few - TRBJ2-1
TGCGCCAGCAGCTTGGGGGTCCCAACTTCCTACGAGCAGTACTTC CASSLGVPTSYEQYF TRBV5-1 - - TRBJ2-7
TGCAGTGCTAGAGTGGACGCACACGGGGAGCTGTTTTTT CSARVDAHGELFF TRBV20-1 - - TRBJ2-2
TGTGCCAGCAGCCAAGTCGGGGCAGGCCTGGGGAGGCAGTACTTC CASSQVGAGLGRQYF TRBV3-1 few - TRBJ2-7
TGCGCCAGCGGGACTGGGACTAGAACCTACAATGAGCAGTTCTTC CASGTGTRTYNEQFF TRBV5-1 few TRBD2 TRBJ2-1
TGTGCCAGCAGCTTATATGGGACAGGGCTCTCTGGAAACACCATATATTTT CASSLYGTGLSGNTIYF TRBV7-2 few TRBD1 TRBJ1-3
TGTGCCAGCAGCCACAGGGGGCCGGGGACAGATACGCAGTATTTT CASSHRGPGTDTQYF TRBV25-1 few TRBD1 TRBJ2-3
TGCGCCAGCAGCTCCCCCAGACTAGCGACCTACAATGAGCAGTTCTTC CASSSPRLATYNEQFF TRBV5-1 once TRBD2 TRBJ2-1
TGCAGTGCTAGAGATCGCGATGCCTCTAATGAAAAACTGTTTTTT CSARDRDASNEKLFF TRBV20-1 few - TRBJ1-4
TGTGCCAGCAGCGTAGATAGCGGGAGGGCTAGTAATGAGCAGTTCTTC CASSVDSGRASNEQFF TRBV9 many TRBD2 TRBJ2-1
TGTGCCACCAGCAGCAGGGATAGTGCCTGGAATGAGCAGTTCTTC CATSSRDSAWNEQFF TRBV15 many - TRBJ2-1
TGTGCCAGCAGCCCGCTTTGGGGGCACAACACCGGGGAGCTGTTTTTT CASSPLWGHNTGELFF TRBV7-9 few - TRBJ2-2
TGTGCCAGCTCACCTGGGACCTGGGATTCACCCCTCCACTTT CASSPGTWDSPLHF TRBV18 - - TRBJ1-6
TGTGCCAGCAGTTTTTGGGGGGGCGGCACTGAAGCTTTCTTT CASSFWGGGTEAFF TRBV27 - - TRBJ1-1
TGCAGTGCTAGAGGGGGACCGTCGAACACCGGGGAGCTGTTTTTT CSARGGPSNTGELFF TRBV20-1 few - TRBJ2-2
TGTGCCAGCAGTCCCACCCGGAATTCTCATGGCTACACCTTC CASSPTRNSHGYTF TRBV27 - - TRBJ1-2
TGTGCCAGCAGCCTGGATAGCGGGAGGGAGGGGGATGAGCAGTTCTTC CASSLDSGREGDEQFF TRBV7-3 - TRBD2 TRBJ2-1
TGTGCCAGCAGTTCATATCCCGGGACAGGGCCGATCGGGGCTTTCTTT CASSSYPGTGPIGAFF TRBV6-2/TRBV6-3 few TRBD1 TRBJ1-1
TGTGCCAGTAGTATAGACCAAGGGTCGTTCGCCGGGGAGCTGTTTTTT CASSIDQGSFAGELFF TRBV19 - - TRBJ2-2
TGTGCCAGCTCAACACGGGGTCCAGGCTACGAGCAGTACTTC CASSTRGPGYEQYF TRBV6-1 many - TRBJ2-7
TGCGCCAGCAGCCACCTCCGGGACAGCCACACAGATACGCAGTATTTT CASSHLRDSHTDTQYF TRBV4-3 - TRBD1 TRBJ2-3